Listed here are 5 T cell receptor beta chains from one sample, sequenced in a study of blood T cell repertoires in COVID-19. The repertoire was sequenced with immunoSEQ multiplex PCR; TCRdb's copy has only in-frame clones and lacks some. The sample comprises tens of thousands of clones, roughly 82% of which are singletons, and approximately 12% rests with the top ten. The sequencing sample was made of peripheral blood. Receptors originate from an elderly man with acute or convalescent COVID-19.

CDR3 protein: CASSLRAGSGNTGELFF. The CDR3 DNA follows: TGTGCCAGCAGCTTAAGGGCAGGGTCAGGGAACACCGGGGAGCTGTTTTTT. This chain connects TRBV7-3 to TRBJ2-2; possible D gene TRBD1, 5 bases. Looked up from germline, CDR1 is SGHTA and CDR2 is FQGTGA. Trimming shortened V by 1 base and J by 1 base, and 13 bases separated the two germline ends. The CDR3 is 17 residues long.

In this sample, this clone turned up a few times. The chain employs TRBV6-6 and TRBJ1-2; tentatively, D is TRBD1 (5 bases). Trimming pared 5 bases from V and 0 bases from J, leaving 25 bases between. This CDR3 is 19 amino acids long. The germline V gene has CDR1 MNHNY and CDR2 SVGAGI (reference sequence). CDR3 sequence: CASSPSYVGGGGTNYGYTF. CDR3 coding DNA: TGTGCCAGCAGTCCTTCTTACGTAGGTGGGGGAGGAACTAACTATGGCTACACCTTC.

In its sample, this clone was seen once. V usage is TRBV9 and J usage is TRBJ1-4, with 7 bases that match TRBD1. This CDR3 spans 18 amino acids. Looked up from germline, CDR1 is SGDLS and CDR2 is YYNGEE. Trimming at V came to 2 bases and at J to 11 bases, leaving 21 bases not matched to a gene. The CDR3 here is CASSVSLTPTGQTGKLFF. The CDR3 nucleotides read TGTGCCAGCAGCGTTTCCTTAACGCCGACAGGGCAGACAGGGAAACTGTTTTTT.

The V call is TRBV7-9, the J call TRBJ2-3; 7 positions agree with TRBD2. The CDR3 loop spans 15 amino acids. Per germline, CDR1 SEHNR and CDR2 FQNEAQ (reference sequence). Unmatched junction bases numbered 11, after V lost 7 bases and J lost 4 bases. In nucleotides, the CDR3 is TGTGCCAGCAACCGGGGGGAAACGAATGCAGATACGCAGTATTTT. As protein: CASNRGETNADTQYF.

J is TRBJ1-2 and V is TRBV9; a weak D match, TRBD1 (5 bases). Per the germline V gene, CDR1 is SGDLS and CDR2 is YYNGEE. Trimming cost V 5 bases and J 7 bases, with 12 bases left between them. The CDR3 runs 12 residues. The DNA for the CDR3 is TGTGCCAGCAGGCCCAGGGCAGGTGGCTACACCTTC. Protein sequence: CASRPRAGGYTF.